One sample yielded the 23 T cell receptor beta chains listed below, sequenced in a study of blood T cell repertoires in COVID-19. The repertoire was sequenced with immunoSEQ multiplex PCR; TCRdb's copy has only in-frame clones and lacks some. The table shows nearly 45,000 clones, with around 90% occurring only once. Sequencing input: peripheral blood. These receptors were taken from a woman aged 80 or over in a cohort sampled during active or convalescent COVID-19.

The chain uses TRBV5-5 and TRBJ1-3, with 7 bases lining up with TRBD1. The trim removed 1 base at V and 0 bases at J, leaving 1 base unmatched. The CDR3 is made up of 15 amino acids. CDR1 and CDR2 from the germline V gene are SGHKS and YYEKEE (reference sequence). CDR3 nucleotide sequence: TGTGCCAGCAGCTTGAGGGGGCTCTCTGGAAACACCATATATTTT. Amino acids: CASSLRGLSGNTIYF.

J is TRBJ1-6 and V is TRBV7-2; D may be TRBD1 (5 bases). Germline V CDR1 and CDR2: SGHTA, FQGNSA. The length of the CDR3 is 15 residues. The V and J ends lost 1 base and 7 bases respectively, with 11 bases between them. The chain's CDR3 is CASSLVGLGNSPLHF. DNA for the CDR3: TGTGCCAGCAGCTTAGTGGGACTAGGGAATTCACCCCTCCACTTT.

The V call is TRBV9, the J call TRBJ1-2; 7 bases map to TRBD1. The CDR3 is made up of 14 amino acids. Germline V gene lookup returns CDR1 SGDLS and CDR2 YYNGEE. V was pared by 0 bases and J by 5 bases, with 4 bases of the junction left unmatched. The CDR3 region is CASSVVGTAYGYTF. In nucleotides, the CDR3 is TGTGCCAGCAGCGTAGTCGGGACAGCATATGGCTACACCTTC.

The gene calls are TRBV6-6 and TRBJ1-2; D possibly corresponds to TRBD1 (5 bases). CDR3 length equals 13 residues. Germline lookup yields CDR1 MNHNY and CDR2 SVGAGI (reference sequence). V was clipped by 2 bases and J by 8 bases, with 12 bases between them. The CDR3 DNA is TGTGCCAGCAGTTACGACAGTCTTCGAGGCTACACCTTC. Residues: CASSYDSLRGYTF.

The rearrangement joins TRBV11-2 to TRBJ2-6; maybe TRBD1 (5 bases). Germline CDR1 is SGHAT and CDR2 is FQNNGV. V dropped 1 base and J dropped 2 bases, with 15 bases sitting between them. This CDR3 spans 18 amino acids. CDR3: CASSLVRRSGTGANVLTF. The CDR3, as DNA: TGTGCCAGCAGCTTAGTTAGGCGCTCAGGGACTGGGGCCAACGTCCTGACTTTC.

The rearrangement joins TRBV7-8 to TRBJ2-3; D gene unclear. Germline CDR1 reads SGHVS; CDR2 reads FQNEAQ. V was trimmed by 1 base and J by 2 bases, leaving 10 bases between them. This CDR3 is built from 15 residues. CDR3: CASSLVASNTDTQYF. Here the CDR3 DNA reads TGTGCCAGCAGCTTAGTGGCTAGTAACACAGATACGCAGTATTTT. The entire variable domain, with the rest obtained from reference TRBV7-8 and TRBJ2-3, is as follows: GAGVSQSPRYKVAKRGQDVALRCDPISGHVSLFWYQQALGQGPEFLTYFQNEAQLDKSGLPSDRFFAERPEGSVSTLKIQRTQQEDSAVYLCASSLVASNTDTQYFGPGTRLTVL.

V usage is TRBV9 and J usage is TRBJ2-7, with TRBD1 matching over 9 bases. CDR1 is SGDLS and CDR2 is YYNGEE in the germline V gene. The CDR3 is made up of 15 amino acids. V shed 2 bases and J 0 bases; nucleotides not matched to a gene: 3. CDR3 sequence reads: CASSVGQGISYEQYF. Here the CDR3 DNA reads TGTGCCAGCAGCGTTGGACAGGGGATCTCCTACGAGCAGTACTTC. The variable domain in full, with the rest retrieved from reference TRBV9 and TRBJ2-7, is DSGVTQTPKHLITATGQRVTLRCSPRSGDLSVYWYQQSLDQGLQFLIQYYNGEERAKGNILERFSAQQFPDLHSELNLSSLELGDSALYFCASSVGQGISYEQYFGPGTRLTVT.

V usage is TRBV5-8 and J usage is TRBJ2-7; 8 bases align to TRBD1. Trimming cost V 2 bases and J 5 bases; bases outside gene matches: 6. The CDR3 spans 14 residues. Germline CDR1 SGHTS, CDR2 YDEGEE. CDR3 DNA: TGTGCCAGCAGCTTCGACAGGGGTAGCAACGAGCAGTACTTC. This codes for CASSFDRGSNEQYF.

The gene calls are TRBV24-1 and TRBJ1-4; weak D call: TRBD1 (6 bases). Germline V gives CDR1 KGHDR, CDR2 SFDVKD. Trimming took off 9 bases at V and 0 bases at J, with 10 bases between the two ends. This CDR3 has 14 amino acids. CDR3 loop: CATRWTATNEKLFF. DNA for the CDR3: TGTGCCACCCGATGGACAGCAACTAATGAAAAACTGTTTTTT.

The gene calls are TRBV27 and TRBJ2-7; the D is unclear. The CDR3 sequence is 13 residues long. The germline V gene encodes CDR1 MNHEY and CDR2 SMNVEV (reference sequence). Trimming removed 4 bases at V and 5 bases at J, with 12 bases between. CDR3 region: CASSSALVHEQYF. The DNA of the CDR3 is TGTGCCAGCAGTTCAGCGCTCGTCCACGAGCAGTACTTC.

V gene TRBV2 combines with J gene TRBJ2-7, with D perhaps matching TRBD1 (5 bases). The CDR3 is 13 amino acids. V was trimmed by 5 bases and J by 5 bases, leaving 13 bases between them. Per germline, CDR1 SNHLY and CDR2 FYNNEI. For the CDR3, the DNA is TGTGCCAGCAGTCTCGAAGGGGCCCACGAGCAGTACTTC. Translation gives CASSLEGAHEQYF. Full variable domain (rest looked up from reference TRBV2 and TRBJ2-7): EPEVTQTPSHQVTQMGQEVILRCVPISNHLYFYWYRQILGQKVEFLVSFYNNEISEKSEIFDDQFSVERPDGSNFTLKIRSTKLEDSAMYFCASSLEGAHEQYFGPGTRLTVT.

This clone is a singleton in its sample. V usage is TRBV7-9 and J usage is TRBJ2-7, with a weak D call TRBD1 (5 bases). The ends were cut back, 1 base at V and 3 bases at J, with 13 bases in the middle. The CDR3 has 15 residues. Germline V CDR1 and CDR2: SEHNR, FQNEAQ (reference sequence). CDR3 sequence: CASSLDRILGYEQYF. In nucleotides, the CDR3 is TGTGCCAGCAGCTTAGACAGGATTCTGGGCTACGAGCAGTACTTC.

The gene calls are TRBV5-8 and TRBJ2-3; 10 nucleotides match TRBD2. The CDR3 contains 18 residues. V lost 0 bases to trimming and J lost 2 bases; unmatched junction nucleotides: 9. The germline V gene encodes CDR1 SGHTS and CDR2 YDEGEE. The chain's CDR3 is CASSLGELAGQVTDTQYF. The CDR3, as DNA: TGTGCCAGCAGCTTGGGGGAACTAGCGGGACAAGTCACAGATACGCAGTATTTT.

The sample holds one count of this clone. The rearrangement links TRBV10-1 to TRBJ2-1, with 7 bases fitting TRBD2. CDR3 length: 13 residues. V shed 8 bases and J 5 bases; nucleotides not matched to a gene: 6. Germline lookup yields CDR1 WNHNN and CDR2 SYGVQD (reference sequence). The CDR3 loop reads CASGRAMDNEQFF. CDR3 nucleotides: TGCGCCAGCGGGAGGGCCATGGACAATGAGCAGTTCTTC.

This clone was observed once. The chain employs TRBV25-1 and TRBJ2-1, with 8 bases matching TRBD2. This CDR3 contains 13 residues. With 7 bases clipped from V and 14 bases from J, the junction kept 13 bases outside the gene matches. CDR1 is MGHDK and CDR2 is SYGVNS in the germline V gene. CDR3 in DNA: TGTGCCAGCAAAACGGCTACTAGCGGAGGGGAGTTCTTC. Translated, it gives CASKTATSGGEFF.

The genes are TRBV24-1 and TRBJ2-2; 9 bases match TRBD2. The CDR3 sequence is 16 residues long. Germline V gene sequence: CDR1 KGHDR, CDR2 SFDVKD. V trimming: 9 bases; J trimming: 2 bases; junction bases outside the gene matches: 9. The CDR3 loop reads CATLKPLAGNTGELFF. The DNA of the CDR3 is TGTGCCACCCTAAAGCCTCTAGCGGGAAACACCGGGGAGCTGTTTTTT.

The chain joins TRBV5-1 to TRBJ2-3; the match to TRBD2 covers 11 bases. The CDR3 length is 16 residues. In germline, CDR1 is SGHRS, CDR2 YFSETQ. The V segment lost 4 bases and the J segment 9 bases; nucleotides outside the gene matches: 13. The CDR3 DNA follows: TGCGCCAGCAGCCACGTGGCTAGCGGGGGGATTTACACGCAGTATTTT. Amino acid sequence: CASSHVASGGIYTQYF.

CDR3 sequence reads: CASSLGTSLNEQFF. In DNA, the CDR3 is TGCGCCAGCAGCTTGGGGACTAGTCTGAATGAGCAGTTCTTC. The V and J genes are TRBV5-1 and TRBJ2-1; TRBD2 aligns across 7 bases. This CDR3 contains 14 residues. The germline V gene has CDR1 SGHRS and CDR2 YFSETQ. Losses at the gene ends were 0 bases for V and 7 bases for J; bases not matched to a gene: 4.

V usage is TRBV4-1 and J usage is TRBJ2-7; a weak D match, TRBD1 (6 bases). The germline V gene encodes CDR1 MGHRA and CDR2 YSYEKL. The germline V and J ends were trimmed by 1 base and 3 bases, with 13 bases remaining between them. The CDR3 contains 15 residues. The CDR3 loop reads CASSQVVGGSYEQYF. In nucleotides, the CDR3 is TGCGCCAGCAGCCAAGTGGTAGGGGGAAGCTACGAGCAGTACTTC.

The chain carries TRBV2 and TRBJ2-1, with TRBD2 identical over 10 bases. The CDR3 covers 16 residues. Looked up from germline, CDR1 is SNHLY and CDR2 is FYNNEI. With 6 bases clipped from V and 7 bases from J, the junction kept 12 bases outside the gene matches. In DNA form, the CDR3 reads TGTGCCAGCAGGGTAGCTAGCGGGAGATTTAATAATGAGCAGTTCTTC. The encoded protein is CASRVASGRFNNEQFF.

V and J are TRBV5-1 and TRBJ1-5; 8 bases line up with TRBD1. The trim removed 4 bases at V and 3 bases at J, leaving 3 bases unmatched. The V gene's germline CDR1 is SGHRS and CDR2 YFSETQ. The CDR3 length is 14 residues. The CDR3 protein is CASSPDRANQPQHF. The CDR3 DNA follows: TGCGCCAGCAGCCCGGACAGGGCCAATCAGCCCCAGCATTTT.

This sequence joins TRBV24-1 and TRBJ1-2; D gene unclear. The CDR3 runs 13 residues. Germline V gene sequence: CDR1 KGHDR, CDR2 SFDVKD. V lost 5 bases and J lost 4, with 10 bases in between. The CDR3 bases are TGTGCCACCAGTGCAGACTACTTCTATGGCTACACCTTC. This codes for CATSADYFYGYTF.

The chain carries TRBV9 and TRBJ1-2; TRBD1 matches at 9 bases. Germline loops: CDR1 SGDLS, CDR2 YYNGEE. CDR3 length: 12 residues. J was trimmed by 6 bases and V by 4 bases; bases with no gene match: 1. In DNA, the CDR3 is TGTGCCAGCAGCAGACAGGGGGATGGCTACACCTTC. It is translated as CASSRQGDGYTF.